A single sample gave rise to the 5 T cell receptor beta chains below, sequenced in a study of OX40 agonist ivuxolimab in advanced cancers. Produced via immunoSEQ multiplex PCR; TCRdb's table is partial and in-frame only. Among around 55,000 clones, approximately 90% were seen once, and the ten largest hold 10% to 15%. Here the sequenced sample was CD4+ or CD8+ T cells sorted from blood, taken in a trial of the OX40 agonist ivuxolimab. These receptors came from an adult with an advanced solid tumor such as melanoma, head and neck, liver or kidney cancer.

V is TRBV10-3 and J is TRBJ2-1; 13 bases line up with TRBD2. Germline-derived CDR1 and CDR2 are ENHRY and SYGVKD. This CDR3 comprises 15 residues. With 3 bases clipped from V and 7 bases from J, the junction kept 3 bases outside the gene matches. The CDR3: CAISERGLAGNEQFF. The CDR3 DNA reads TGTGCCATCAGTGAAAGGGGACTAGCGGGGAATGAGCAGTTCTTC.

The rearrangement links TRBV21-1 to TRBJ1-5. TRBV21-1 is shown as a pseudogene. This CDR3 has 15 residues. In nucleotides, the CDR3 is TGTGCCAGCAGCAAAGGGCGGGCAGGTCGCGAGCCCCAGCATTTT. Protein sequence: CASSKGRAGREPQHF.

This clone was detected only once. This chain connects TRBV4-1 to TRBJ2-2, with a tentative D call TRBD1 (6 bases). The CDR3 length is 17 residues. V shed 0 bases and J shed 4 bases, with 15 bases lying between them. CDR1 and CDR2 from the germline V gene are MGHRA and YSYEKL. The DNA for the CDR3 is TGCGCCAGCAGCCAAGATGGCACAGGGCAAGGCACCGGGGAGCTGTTTTTT. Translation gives CASSQDGTGQGTGELFF.

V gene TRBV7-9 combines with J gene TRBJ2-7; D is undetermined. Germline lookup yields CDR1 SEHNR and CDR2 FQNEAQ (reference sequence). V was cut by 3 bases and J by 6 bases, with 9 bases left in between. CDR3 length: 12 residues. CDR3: CASSFRTPEQYF. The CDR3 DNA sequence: TGTGCCAGCAGCTTCCGCACCCCCGAGCAGTACTTC.

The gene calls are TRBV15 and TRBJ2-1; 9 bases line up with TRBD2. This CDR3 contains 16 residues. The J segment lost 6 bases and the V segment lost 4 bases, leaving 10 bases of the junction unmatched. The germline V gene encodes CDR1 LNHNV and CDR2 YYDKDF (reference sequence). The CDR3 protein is CATSKTSGTYGNEQFF. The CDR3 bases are TGTGCCACCAGCAAGACTAGCGGAACTTATGGCAATGAGCAGTTCTTC.